Reported below is one T cell receptor (beta chain). Trimming cost V 5 bases and J 4 bases; bases outside gene matches: 7. The CDR3 sequence is 15 residues long. Germline CDR1 reads MNHEY; CDR2 reads SMNVEV (reference sequence). The data stem from a study of cytomegalovirus exposure and HLA in healthy donors. The repertoire was sequenced with immunoSEQ multiplex PCR; TCRdb's copy has only in-frame clones and lacks some. Among roughly 220,000 clones, approximately 80% were seen once, and the ten largest hold about 14%. The receptor's source is a woman aged 30 to 39 in good health and CMV-seropositive. The rearrangement uses TRBV27 and TRBJ2-7; 11 nucleotides line up with TRBD2. The sequenced sample consisted of PBMCs. CDR3 sequence reads: CASSPGTSGRYEQYF. CDR3 in DNA: TGTGCCAGCAGTCCCGGGACTAGCGGTCGGTACGAGCAGTACTTC.